This TCR beta chain came from a study of cytomegalovirus exposure and HLA in healthy donors. The overall study: Among some 400 genotyped donors, about 80% fell in the Caucasian-associated ancestry cluster.

A multiplex PCR was run with 60 Vbeta primers and 13 Jbeta primers. Sequencing used immunoSEQ multiplex PCR; TCRdb keeps in-frame clones, though not all of them. The sample contains about 120,000 clones, 70% to 90% of which appear only once. J gave up 0 bases and V 5 bases, and 7 bases lay outside the gene matches. The germline V gene has CDR1 WNHNN and CDR2 SYGVQD (reference sequence). The CDR3 length is 17 residues. General study results and limits: At a 0.05 false discovery rate, a later analysis found approximately 15,000 TCR beta sequences to be associated with HLA alleles.

Concerning this clone itself: Its target is unknown.

This TCR derives from a man between 40 and 49 years old in good health and CMV-seronegative. Material: PBMCs. The chain combines TRBV10-1 with TRBJ1-5; 10 bases fit TRBD1. The CDR3 sequence: CASSLDRGGYSNQPQHF. CDR3 sequence (DNA): TGCGCCAGCAGTCTGGACAGGGGGGGTTATAGCAATCAGCCCCAGCATTTT.